A selection of T cell receptor beta chains follows, all from one sample in a study of cytomegalovirus exposure and HLA in healthy donors. The repertoire was sequenced with immunoSEQ multiplex PCR; TCRdb's copy has only in-frame clones and lacks some. The sample has under 200,000 clones; 65% to 85% are singletons. Sequenced material: PBMCs. All receptors derive from a male donor in good health and CMV-seropositive. Each CDR3 is given with its conserved first and last residue. The D gene is left open where the match is weak. Clone size is given for some rows only: seen once, a few or many times, or a class if the clone is expanded.

TRBV7-9	TRBJ2-7	TRBD1	.	CASSVPQGADEQYF	TGTGCCAGCAGCGTCCCTCAGGGGGCTGACGAGCAGTACTTC
TRBV5-6	TRBJ1-4	.	.	CASSLRGGGNEKLFF	TGTGCCAGCAGCTTGCGTGGGGGGGGTAATGAAAAACTGTTTTTT
TRBV7-2	TRBJ2-7	.	.	CASSLRHREQYF	TGTGCCAGCAGCCTTCGACATCGCGAGCAGTACTTC
TRBV29-1	TRBJ2-5	.	.	CSVVGGNRGSGSEETQYF	TGCAGCGTTGTAGGAGGGAATAGGGGCAGCGGGTCTGAAGAGACCCAGTACTTC
TRBV5-1	TRBJ2-3	.	.	CASLLSLGGPRDTQYF	TGCGCCAGCCTACTCTCCCTCGGAGGGCCTCGTGATACGCAGTATTTT
TRBV9	TRBJ2-3	.	.	CASSVGGLLTDTQYF	TGTGCCAGCAGCGTGGGGGGACTTCTCACAGATACGCAGTATTTT
TRBV18	TRBJ1-2	TRBD1	few	CASSPDLQGRYGYTF	TGTGCCAGCTCACCAGACCTACAGGGGAGGTATGGCTACACCTTC
TRBV12-5	TRBJ2-3	TRBD2	.	CASGESSGPTDTQYF	TGTGCTAGTGGAGAATCTAGCGGACCCACAGATACGCAGTATTTT
TRBV5-4	TRBJ2-5	TRBD1	.	CASSYMDRGQETQYF	TGTGCCAGCAGCTATATGGACAGGGGCCAAGAGACCCAGTACTTC
TRBV11-3	TRBJ2-2	TRBD2	.	CASSSGLAGGLFF	TGTGCCAGCAGCTCCGGACTAGCGGGAGGGCTGTTTTTT
TRBV7-2	TRBJ2-5	.	.	CASSRTPPSQYF	TGTGCCAGCAGCCGGACTCCCCCAAGCCAGTACTTC
TRBV18	TRBJ1-5	.	.	CASSPQSPGGNQPQHF	TGTGCCAGCTCACCCCAAAGTCCAGGGGGCAATCAGCCCCAGCATTTT
TRBV14	TRBJ1-1	.	.	CASSHITDTEAFF	TGTGCCAGCAGCCATATAACAGACACTGAAGCTTTCTTT
TRBV5-6	TRBJ2-7	.	.	CASSLPTTYEQYF	TGTGCCAGCAGCCTACCGACTACCTACGAGCAGTACTTC
TRBV28	TRBJ2-7	.	.	CASNFFRGLQYF	TGTGCCAGCAACTTTTTTAGGGGATTACAGTACTTC
TRBV27	TRBJ1-5	.	.	CASSLGFEGNQPQHF	TGTGCCAGCAGTTTAGGGTTCGAGGGCAATCAGCCCCAGCATTTT
TRBV28	TRBJ1-1	TRBD1	.	CASSERGRTEAFF	TGTGCCAGCAGTGAGAGGGGGCGGACTGAAGCTTTCTTT
TRBV2	TRBJ2-3	.	.	CASAGGGYTDTQYF	TGTGCCAGCGCTGGGGGGGGCTACACAGATACGCAGTATTTT
TRBV18	TRBJ2-7	TRBD2	.	CASSNLAGVRHEQYF	TGTGCCAGCTCAAACCTAGCGGGAGTTCGCCACGAGCAGTACTTC
TRBV5-1	TRBJ2-3	TRBD2	.	CASSPRRGEDTQYF	TGCGCCAGCAGCCCCCGGCGGGGGGAGGATACGCAGTATTTT
TRBV2	TRBJ2-1	TRBD2	.	CASSGEASGSYEQFF	TGTGCCAGCAGTGGGGAGGCTAGCGGGAGCTATGAGCAGTTCTTC
TRBV7-9	TRBJ2-7	.	.	CASSLAKAGPYEQYF	TGTGCCAGCAGCTTAGCGAAGGCAGGGCCCTACGAGCAGTACTTC
TRBV27	TRBJ2-7	.	few	CASRRSGLSYEQYF	TGTGCCAGCAGGCGATCTGGACTTTCCTACGAGCAGTACTTC
TRBV7-9	TRBJ2-1	.	.	CASSSPQVLASNEQFF	TGTGCCAGCAGCTCCCCTCAGGTCCTAGCAAGCAATGAGCAGTTCTTC
TRBV6-6	TRBJ1-3	TRBD1	.	CASSYSTGGGNTIYF	TGTGCCAGCAGTTACTCGACAGGGGGCGGAAACACCATATATTTT
TRBV30	TRBJ1-1	.	.	CAWSVSRTGRGTEAFF	TGTGCCTGGAGTGTTAGCCGGACCGGACGAGGGACTGAAGCTTTCTTT
TRBV9	TRBJ2-1	TRBD2	.	CASSVFSSGVYNEQFF	TGTGCCAGCAGCGTTTTTTCTAGCGGGGTCTACAATGAGCAGTTCTTC
TRBV27	TRBJ2-3	TRBD1	.	CASSLFRTGFTDTQYF	TGTGCCAGCAGTTTATTTCGGACAGGATTCACAGATACGCAGTATTTT
TRBV18	TRBJ2-5	TRBD2	.	CASSATSVYQETQYF	TGTGCCAGCTCTGCGACTAGCGTGTACCAAGAGACCCAGTACTTC
TRBV5-4	TRBJ2-7	TRBD2	few	CASRPEIAGTYEQYF	TGTGCCAGCAGACCTGAGATAGCGGGGACCTACGAGCAGTACTTC
TRBV27	TRBJ2-1	.	.	CASGPDVDSEQFF	TGTGCCAGCGGGCCGGATGTAGACAGCGAGCAGTTCTTC
TRBV7-2	TRBJ2-7	TRBD1	.	CASTGSGGSNEQYF	TGTGCCAGCACCGGATCAGGGGGCTCGAACGAGCAGTACTTC
TRBV9	TRBJ1-2	TRBD1	few	CASSSTGTGGQNYGYTF	TGTGCCAGCAGCTCAACCGGGACAGGGGGCCAAAACTATGGCTACACCTTC
TRBV5-1	TRBJ2-7	.	.	CASRAPASAYYEQYF	TGCGCCAGCAGAGCTCCCGCTAGCGCATACTACGAGCAGTACTTC
TRBV7-2	TRBJ1-5	TRBD1	.	CASSSGTGSHQPQHF	TGTGCCAGCAGCTCGGGGACAGGGTCCCACCAGCCCCAGCATTTT
TRBV5-4	TRBJ2-7	TRBD2	.	CASSRQLAGENEQYF	TGTGCCAGCAGCCGTCAACTAGCGGGAGAAAACGAGCAGTACTTC
TRBV6-1	TRBJ2-6	TRBD2	.	CASSALEALAGLSGANVLTF	TGTGCCAGCAGTGCTCTAGAAGCCCTAGCGGGCCTCTCTGGGGCCAACGTCCTGACTTTC
TRBV5-4	TRBJ2-5	TRBD2	.	CASSLEGLAEETQYF	TGTGCCAGCAGCTTAGAAGGACTAGCGGAAGAGACCCAGTACTTC
TRBV11-2	TRBJ2-4	TRBD1	few	CASSPGTGMGIQYF	TGTGCCAGCAGCCCCGGGACAGGGATGGGCATTCAGTACTTC
TRBV14	TRBJ2-5	TRBD2	.	CASSLSLAGGETQYF	TGTGCCAGCAGCCTTTCACTAGCGGGAGGGGAGACCCAGTACTTC
TRBV27	TRBJ2-1	.	few	CASNGQSAYNEQFF	TGTGCCAGCAACGGACAGTCAGCCTACAATGAGCAGTTCTTC
TRBV5-4	TRBJ2-2	.	once	CASSFSELTGELFF	TGTGCCAGCAGCTTTTCGGAGCTCACCGGGGAGCTGTTTTTT
TRBV5-1	TRBJ2-2	TRBD2	.	CASSLGLAGRTTGELFF	TGCGCCAGCAGCCTCGGACTAGCGGGACGGACCACCGGGGAGCTGTTTTTT
TRBV28	TRBJ1-1	TRBD1	.	CASSPTGRGGYTEAFF	TGTGCCAGCAGTCCGACAGGGCGAGGAGGTTACACTGAAGCTTTCTTT
TRBV9	TRBJ2-3	TRBD2	.	CASSVVPSGRTDTQYF	TGTGCCAGCAGCGTAGTCCCTAGCGGTCGCACAGATACGCAGTATTTT
TRBV5-6	TRBJ2-7	.	.	CASSPTGVLIYEQYF	TGTGCCAGCAGCCCAACCGGGGTCCTGATATACGAGCAGTACTTC
TRBV19	TRBJ2-2	.	.	CASSIGSVGELFF	TGTGCCAGTAGTATAGGGTCAGTTGGGGAGCTGTTTTTT
TRBV5-1	TRBJ2-2	TRBD1	once	CASSPRDRGGSGELFF	TGCGCCAGCAGCCCCCGGGACAGGGGAGGGTCCGGGGAGCTGTTTTTT
TRBV5-5	TRBJ1-1	TRBD1	.	CASSRGQGAMNTEAFF	TGTGCCAGCAGCCGGGGACAGGGGGCCATGAACACTGAAGCTTTCTTT
TRBV6-1	TRBJ1-2	.	.	CASSPRRGAGYGYTF	TGTGCCAGCAGTCCTCGACGGGGGGCGGGGTATGGCTACACCTTC
TRBV2	TRBJ2-1	TRBD2	once	CASSEETSGFNEQFF	TGTGCCAGCAGTGAAGAGACTAGCGGGTTCAATGAGCAGTTCTTC
TRBV7-9	TRBJ2-7	TRBD2	.	CASSLSLAGSADEQYF	TGTGCCAGCAGCCTATCACTAGCGGGATCGGCAGACGAGCAGTACTTC
TRBV14	TRBJ2-3	TRBD1	.	CASSQVLQGAGDTQYF	TGTGCCAGCAGCCAAGTTCTACAGGGGGCGGGAGATACGCAGTATTTT
TRBV11-2	TRBJ2-3	TRBD2	.	CASTPGLAGEDTQYF	TGTGCCAGCACCCCAGGACTAGCGGGAGAAGATACGCAGTATTTT
TRBV13	TRBJ2-3	.	.	CASSELARGPDTQYF	TGTGCCAGCAGCGAACTAGCAAGGGGCCCAGATACGCAGTATTTT
TRBV13	TRBJ1-2	.	.	CASSSVSQSYGYTF	TGTGCCAGCAGCTCAGTGTCTCAGTCCTATGGCTACACCTTC
TRBV29-1	TRBJ1-3	.	.	CSVEPGSGNTIYF	TGCAGCGTTGAACCCGGGAGTGGAAACACCATATATTTT
TRBV20-1	TRBJ2-7	.	.	CSASSGEQYF	TGCAGTGCTAGTTCGGGAGAGCAGTACTTC
TRBV4-2	TRBJ2-3	TRBD1	.	CASSLMDRDGTDTQYF	TGTGCCAGCAGCCTCATGGACAGGGATGGCACAGATACGCAGTATTTT
TRBV6-9	TRBJ2-7	.	.	CAGDPDREGEQYF	TGTGCCGGAGATCCGGACAGGGAGGGGGAGCAGTACTTC